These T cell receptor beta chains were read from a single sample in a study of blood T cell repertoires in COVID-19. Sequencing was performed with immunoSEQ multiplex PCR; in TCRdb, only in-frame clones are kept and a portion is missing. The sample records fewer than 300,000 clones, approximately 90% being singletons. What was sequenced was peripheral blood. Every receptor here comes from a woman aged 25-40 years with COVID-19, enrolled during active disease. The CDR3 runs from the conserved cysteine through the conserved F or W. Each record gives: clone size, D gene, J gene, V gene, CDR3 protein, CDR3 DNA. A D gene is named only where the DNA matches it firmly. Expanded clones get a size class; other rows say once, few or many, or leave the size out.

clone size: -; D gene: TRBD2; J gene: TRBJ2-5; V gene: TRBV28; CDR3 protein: CASSQLAEIQETQYF; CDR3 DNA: TGTGCCAGCAGTCAACTAGCGGAGATACAAGAGACCCAGTACTTC
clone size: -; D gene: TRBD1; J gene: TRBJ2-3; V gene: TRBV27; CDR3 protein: CASSPTGQGYSLADTQYF; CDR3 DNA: TGTGCCAGCAGTCCAACGGGACAGGGCTATTCTTTAGCTGATACGCAGTATTTT
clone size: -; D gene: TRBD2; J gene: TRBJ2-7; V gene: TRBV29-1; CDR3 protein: CSVGTSGKNEQYF; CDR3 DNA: TGCAGCGTCGGGACTAGCGGGAAGAACGAGCAGTACTTC
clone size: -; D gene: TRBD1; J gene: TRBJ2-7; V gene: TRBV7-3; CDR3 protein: CASSLGQGFYEQYF; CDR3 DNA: TGTGCCAGCAGCTTGGGACAGGGGTTCTACGAGCAGTACTTC
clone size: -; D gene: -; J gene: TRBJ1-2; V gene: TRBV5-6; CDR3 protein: CASSLVAGRGNGYTF; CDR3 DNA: TGTGCCAGCAGCTTGGTCGCGGGGCGGGGGAATGGCTACACCTTC
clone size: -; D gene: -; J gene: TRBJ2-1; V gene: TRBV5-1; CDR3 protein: CASSLTTGSNEQFF; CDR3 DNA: TGCGCCAGCAGCTTGACGACAGGATCCAATGAGCAGTTCTTC
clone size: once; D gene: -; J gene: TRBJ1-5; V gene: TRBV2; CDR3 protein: CASSGESQPQHF; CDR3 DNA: TGTGCCAGCAGCGGGGAAAGTCAGCCCCAGCATTTT
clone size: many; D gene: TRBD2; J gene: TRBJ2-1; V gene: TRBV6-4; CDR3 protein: CASSEREYNEQFF; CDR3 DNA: TGTGCCAGCAGTGAGCGGGAGTACAATGAGCAGTTCTTC
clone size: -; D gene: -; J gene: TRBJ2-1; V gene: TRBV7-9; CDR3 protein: CASTGQAAYNEQFF; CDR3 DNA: TGTGCCAGCACCGGGCAGGCAGCCTACAATGAGCAGTTCTTC
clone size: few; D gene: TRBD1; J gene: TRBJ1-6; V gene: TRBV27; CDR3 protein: CASSWDSSYNSPLHF; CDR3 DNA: TGTGCCAGCAGTTGGGACAGCTCCTATAATTCACCCCTCCACTTT
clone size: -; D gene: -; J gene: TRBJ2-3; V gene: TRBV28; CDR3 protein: CASGSPNTDTQYF; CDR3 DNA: TGTGCCAGCGGGAGCCCTAACACAGATACGCAGTATTTT
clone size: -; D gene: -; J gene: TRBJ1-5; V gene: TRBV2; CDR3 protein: CASSPAGYDQPQHF; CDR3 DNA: TGTGCCAGCAGTCCCGCGGGTTATGATCAGCCCCAGCATTTT
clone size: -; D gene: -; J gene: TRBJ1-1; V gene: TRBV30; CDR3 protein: CAWRLKRDTEAFF; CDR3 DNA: TGTGCCTGGAGATTAAAGAGGGACACTGAAGCTTTCTTT
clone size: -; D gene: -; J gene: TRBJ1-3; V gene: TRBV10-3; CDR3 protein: CAISEGAVRSSGNTIYF; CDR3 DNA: TGTGCCATCAGTGAGGGGGCCGTACGCAGCTCTGGAAACACCATATATTTT
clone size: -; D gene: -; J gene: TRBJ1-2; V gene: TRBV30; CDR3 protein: CAWSVLRGSGYTF; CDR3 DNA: TGTGCCTGGAGTGTACTCAGGGGTTCTGGCTACACCTTC
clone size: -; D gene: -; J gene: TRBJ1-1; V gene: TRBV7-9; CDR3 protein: CASSLLDRSNTEAFF; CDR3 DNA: TGTGCCAGCAGCCTACTCGACAGGTCGAACACTGAAGCTTTCTTT
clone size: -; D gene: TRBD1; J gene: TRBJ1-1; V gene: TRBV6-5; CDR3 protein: CASWDRVHVTEAFF; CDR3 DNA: TGTGCCAGTTGGGACAGGGTTCATGTCACTGAAGCTTTCTTT
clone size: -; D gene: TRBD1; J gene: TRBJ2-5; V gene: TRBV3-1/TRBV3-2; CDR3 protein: CASSQNAMTGGEETQYF; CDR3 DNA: TGTGCCAGCAGCCAAAATGCCATGACAGGGGGCGAAGAGACCCAGTACTTC
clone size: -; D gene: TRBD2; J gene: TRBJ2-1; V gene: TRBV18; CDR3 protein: CASSPRELAGDNEQFF; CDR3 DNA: TGTGCCAGCTCACCACGGGAGCTAGCGGGAGACAATGAGCAGTTCTTC
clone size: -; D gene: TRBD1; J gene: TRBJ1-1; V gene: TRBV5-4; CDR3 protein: CASRKGQNMNTEAFF; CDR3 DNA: TGTGCCAGCAGAAAGGGACAGAACATGAACACTGAAGCTTTCTTT
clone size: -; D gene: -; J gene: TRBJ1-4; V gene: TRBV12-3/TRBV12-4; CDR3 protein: CASRLGGNEKLFF; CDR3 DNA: TGTGCCAGCAGGTTGGGGGGAAATGAAAAACTGTTTTTT
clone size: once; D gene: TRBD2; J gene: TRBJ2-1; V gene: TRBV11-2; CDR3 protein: CASSLRGVSYNEQFF; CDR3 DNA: TGTGCCAGCAGCTTACGGGGGGTCTCCTACAATGAGCAGTTCTTC
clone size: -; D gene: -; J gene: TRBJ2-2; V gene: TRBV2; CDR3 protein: CASVGRWVGELFF; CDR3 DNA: TGTGCCTCTGTGGGGAGGTGGGTCGGGGAGCTGTTTTTT
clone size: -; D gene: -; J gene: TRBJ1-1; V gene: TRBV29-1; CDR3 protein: CSAAPVNTEAFF; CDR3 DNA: TGCAGCGCCGCCCCAGTGAACACTGAAGCTTTCTTT
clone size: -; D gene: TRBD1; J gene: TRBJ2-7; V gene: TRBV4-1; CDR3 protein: CASSQEQTGVREQYF; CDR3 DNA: TGCGCCAGCAGCCAGGAGCAGACAGGGGTTCGGGAGCAGTACTTC
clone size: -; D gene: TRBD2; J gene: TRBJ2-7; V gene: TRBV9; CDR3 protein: CASSVGLAASYEQYF; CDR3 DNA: TGTGCCAGCAGCGTAGGACTAGCGGCCTCCTACGAGCAGTACTTC
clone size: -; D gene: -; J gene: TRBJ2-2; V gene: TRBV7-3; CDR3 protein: CASSLNGGTGELFF; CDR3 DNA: TGTGCCAGCAGCTTAAATGGAGGCACCGGGGAGCTGTTTTTT
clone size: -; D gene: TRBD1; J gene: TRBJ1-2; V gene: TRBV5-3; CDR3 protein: CARSRQGDGYTF; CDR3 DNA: TGTGCCAGAAGCCGACAGGGGGACGGCTACACCTTC
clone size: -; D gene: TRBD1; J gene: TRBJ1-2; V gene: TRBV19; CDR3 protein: CASSIDRENGYTF; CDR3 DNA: TGTGCCAGTAGTATTGACAGGGAAAATGGCTACACCTTC
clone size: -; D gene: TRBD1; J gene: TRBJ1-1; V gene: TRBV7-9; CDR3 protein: CASSSRQGTVGVHTEAFF; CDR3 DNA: TGTGCCAGCAGCTCACGACAGGGGACGGTCGGTGTCCACACTGAAGCTTTCTTT
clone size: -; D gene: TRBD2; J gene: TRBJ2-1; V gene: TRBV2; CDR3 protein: CASLTSGTLNEQFF; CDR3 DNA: TGTGCCAGCCTGACTAGCGGGACGCTCAATGAGCAGTTCTTC
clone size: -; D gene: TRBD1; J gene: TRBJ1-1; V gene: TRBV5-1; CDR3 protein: CASSFSPRDRNTEAFF; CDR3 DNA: TGCGCCAGCAGCTTTAGCCCCCGGGACAGGAACACTGAAGCTTTCTTT
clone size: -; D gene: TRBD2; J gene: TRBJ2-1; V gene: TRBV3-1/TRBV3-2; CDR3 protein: CASSHGPGLAGEGSYNEQFF; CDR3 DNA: TGTGCCAGCAGCCACGGACCGGGACTAGCGGGAGAGGGATCCTACAATGAGCAGTTCTTC
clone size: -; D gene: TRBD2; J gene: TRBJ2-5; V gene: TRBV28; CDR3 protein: CATKGAGIGETQYF; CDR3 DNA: TGTGCCACCAAAGGAGCGGGAATTGGGGAGACCCAGTACTTC
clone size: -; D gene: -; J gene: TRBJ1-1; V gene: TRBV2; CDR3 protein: CASSDSSLTRDTEAFF; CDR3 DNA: TGTGCCAGCAGTGATTCATCCCTTACCCGCGACACTGAAGCTTTCTTT
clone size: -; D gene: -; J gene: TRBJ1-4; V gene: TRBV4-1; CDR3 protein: CASSQAGADEKLFF; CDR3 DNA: TGCGCCAGCAGCCAAGCAGGGGCCGATGAAAAACTGTTTTTT
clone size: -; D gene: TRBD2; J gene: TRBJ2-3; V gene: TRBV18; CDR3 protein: CASSPDGRTDTQYF; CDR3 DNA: TGTGCCAGCTCACCAGACGGGAGGACAGATACGCAGTATTTT
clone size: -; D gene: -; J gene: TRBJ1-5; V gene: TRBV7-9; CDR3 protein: CASSLSAGEFSNQPQHF; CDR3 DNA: TGTGCCAGCAGCTTATCGGCAGGGGAGTTTAGCAATCAGCCCCAGCATTTT
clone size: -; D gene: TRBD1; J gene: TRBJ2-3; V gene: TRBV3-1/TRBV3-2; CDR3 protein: CASSQALGTGGGDTQYF; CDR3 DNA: TGTGCCAGCAGCCAAGCCCTCGGGACAGGGGGAGGAGATACGCAGTATTTT
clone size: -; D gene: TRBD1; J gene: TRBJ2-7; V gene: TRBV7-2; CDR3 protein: CASSTSGTGTEQYF; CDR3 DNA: TGTGCCAGCAGCACCTCCGGGACAGGGACCGAGCAGTACTTC
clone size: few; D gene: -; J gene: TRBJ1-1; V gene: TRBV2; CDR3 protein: CASQPDSRNTEAFF; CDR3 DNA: TGTGCCAGCCAACCTGACAGTCGGAACACTGAAGCTTTCTTT
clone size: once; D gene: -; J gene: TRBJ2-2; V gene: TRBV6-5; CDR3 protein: CASSTHRNTGELFF; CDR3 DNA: TGTGCCAGCAGTACCCACAGGAACACCGGGGAGCTGTTTTTT
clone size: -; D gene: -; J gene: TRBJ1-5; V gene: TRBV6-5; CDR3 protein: CASTRDGAVNQPQHF; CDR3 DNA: TGTGCCAGCACCCGAGACGGAGCAGTCAATCAGCCCCAGCATTTT
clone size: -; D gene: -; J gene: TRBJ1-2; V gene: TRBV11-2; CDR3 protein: CASSSPRGPTNYGYTF; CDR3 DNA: TGTGCCAGCAGCTCTCCCCGAGGGCCTACTAACTATGGCTACACCTTC
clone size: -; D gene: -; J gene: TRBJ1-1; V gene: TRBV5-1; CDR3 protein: CASSLGWAQGTEAFF; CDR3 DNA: TGCGCCAGCAGCTTGGGATGGGCGCAGGGTACTGAAGCTTTCTTT
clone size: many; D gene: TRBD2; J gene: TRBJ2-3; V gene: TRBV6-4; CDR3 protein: CASSESGTADTQYF; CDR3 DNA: TGTGCCAGCAGTGAGAGCGGGACGGCAGATACGCAGTATTTT
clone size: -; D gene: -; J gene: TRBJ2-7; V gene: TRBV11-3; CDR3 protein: CASSLGGVTDEQYF; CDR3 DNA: TGTGCCAGCAGCTTAGGGGGGGTAACCGACGAGCAGTACTTC
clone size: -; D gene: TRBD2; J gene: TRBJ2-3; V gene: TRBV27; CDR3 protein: CASSLRLAGDGTDTQYF; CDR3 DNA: TGTGCCAGCAGTTTGAGACTAGCGGGCGATGGCACAGATACGCAGTATTTT
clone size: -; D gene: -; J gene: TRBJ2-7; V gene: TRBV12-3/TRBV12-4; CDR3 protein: CASSLAGINEQYF; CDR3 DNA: TGTGCCAGCAGTTTGGCAGGGATAAACGAGCAGTACTTC
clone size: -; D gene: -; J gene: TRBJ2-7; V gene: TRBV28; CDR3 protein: CASSTRGFQYF; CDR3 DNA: TGTGCCAGCAGTACCCGCGGCTTCCAGTACTTC
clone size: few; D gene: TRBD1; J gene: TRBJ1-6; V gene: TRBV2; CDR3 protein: CASRGLPRDSSYNSPLHF; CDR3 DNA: TGTGCCAGCAGGGGATTGCCTCGGGACAGCTCCTATAATTCACCCCTCCACTTT
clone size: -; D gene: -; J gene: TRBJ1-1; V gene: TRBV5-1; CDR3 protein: CASSLGQFVNTEAFF; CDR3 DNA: TGCGCCAGCAGCTTGGGACAGTTCGTGAACACTGAAGCTTTCTTT
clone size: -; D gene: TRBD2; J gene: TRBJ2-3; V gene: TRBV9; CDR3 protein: CASSVGPSGSTDTQYF; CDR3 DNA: TGTGCCAGCAGCGTAGGGCCTAGCGGAAGCACAGATACGCAGTATTTT